Presented here are 21 T cell receptor beta chains from one specimen sequenced in a study of cytomegalovirus exposure and HLA in healthy donors. 13 Jbeta primers and 60 Vbeta primers were used for the PCR. Data came from immunoSEQ multiplex PCR; TCRdb stores just in-frame clones and leaves some out. The sample includes about 170,000 clones, 75% to 85% of them seen just once. Material: PBMCs. The receptors stem from a woman in her forties or fifties in good health and CMV-seronegative.

The V gene is TRBV7-2, the J gene TRBJ2-7, with 12 bases matching TRBD2. With 5 bases clipped from V and 2 bases from J, the junction kept 7 bases outside the gene matches. Per germline, CDR1 SGHTA and CDR2 FQGNSA. This CDR3 has 16 residues. The CDR3 DNA is TGTGCCAGCAGCCCGAACGGACTAGCGGGAACCTACGAGCAGTACTTC. Amino acid sequence: CASSPNGLAGTYEQYF.

This clone is a singleton in its sample. The V and J genes are TRBV18 and TRBJ2-3, with TRBD1 identical over 9 bases. Looked up from germline, CDR1 is KGHSH and CDR2 is LQKENI. V was pared by 4 bases and J by 2 bases, with 10 bases of the junction left unmatched. CDR3 length: 17 amino acids. CDR3 DNA sequence: TGTGCCAGCTCACTGAAAATCGGGACAGGGCCCACAGATACGCAGTATTTT. Encoded protein: CASSLKIGTGPTDTQYF.

In its sample, this clone was seen once. The chain uses TRBV11-2 and TRBJ1-2; no reliable D call. This CDR3 is 14 amino acids long. Germline values: CDR1 SGHAT, CDR2 FQNNGV. Trimming shortened V by 0 bases and J by 4 bases, and 9 bases separated the two germline ends. The CDR3 here is CASSLEKTTYGYTF. CDR3 nucleotides: TGTGCCAGCAGCTTAGAGAAGACAACCTATGGCTACACCTTC.

The V and J genes are TRBV7-2 and TRBJ1-1; D is perhaps TRBD1 (5 bases). V was shortened by 5 bases and J by 0 bases, with 22 bases between the two germline ends. This CDR3 is 18 amino acids long. The V gene's germline CDR1 is SGHTA and CDR2 FQGNSA. Here the CDR3 reads CASSIRAAGGTVNTEAFF. The CDR3 DNA follows: TGTGCCAGCAGCATTAGGGCCGCGGGGGGGACCGTGAACACTGAAGCTTTCTTT.

The V call is TRBV27, the J call TRBJ2-7, with 11 nucleotides matching TRBD2. The V and J ends lost 6 bases and 2 bases, in that order; junction bases with no gene match: 15. CDR3 size: 18 residues. Germline-derived CDR1 and CDR2 are MNHEY and SMNVEV (reference sequence). The CDR3 coding sequence is TGTGCCAGCAGAAATCCTTTTTCTGGGACTAGCGGACCCTACGAGCAGTACTTC. Translation: CASRNPFSGTSGPYEQYF.

This rearrangement joins TRBV9 to TRBJ2-7, with 7 bases matching TRBD2. Unmatched junction bases numbered 10, after V lost 4 bases and J lost 0 bases. Germline CDR1 SGDLS, CDR2 YYNGEE. CDR3 length: 16 amino acids. The DNA for the CDR3 is TGTGCCAGCAGCTCCCGGGCTAGCGGTAACTCCTACGAGCAGTACTTC. This translates into CASSSRASGNSYEQYF.

This clone was picked up a small number of times. The chain carries TRBV20-1 and TRBJ1-2, with D unclear. Trimming cost V 3 bases and J 13 bases, with 15 bases left between them. The CDR3 runs 11 residues. Germline loops: CDR1 DFQATT, CDR2 SNEGSKA (reference sequence). The CDR3 protein is CSASVLEALTF. The CDR3 bases are TGCAGTGCTAGCGTGTTGGAGGCTCTCACCTTC.

This sequence joins TRBV15 and TRBJ2-1, with 8 bases fitting TRBD1. The CDR3 is 15 residues long. Germline values: CDR1 LNHNV, CDR2 YYDKDF (reference sequence). V trimming: 3 bases; J trimming: 7 bases; junction bases outside the gene matches: 8. Here the CDR3 reads CATSRDQGAVNEQFF. The CDR3 nucleotides read TGTGCCACCAGCAGGGACCAGGGGGCTGTGAATGAGCAGTTCTTC.

The genes are TRBV5-1 and TRBJ1-6; TRBD1 matches at 8 bases. Per germline, CDR1 SGHRS and CDR2 YFSETQ. The CDR3 is 15 residues long. Germline trimming cut 0 bases from V and 9 bases from J; bases unmatched to any gene: 5. The CDR3 loop is CASSLGQGAGSPLHF. Written as DNA, the CDR3 is TGCGCCAGCAGCTTGGGGCAGGGGGCAGGTTCACCCCTCCACTTT.

The gene calls are TRBV19 and TRBJ1-2, with TRBD1 matching 7 bases. The CDR3 runs 16 residues. The V segment lost 5 bases and the J segment 3 bases; nucleotides outside the gene matches: 12. Germline-derived CDR1 and CDR2 are LNHDA and SQIVND (reference sequence). CDR3 nucleotides: TGTGCCAGTAGTGCATACAGGGGCGCGGCTGACTATGGCTACACCTTC. This translates into CASSAYRGAADYGYTF.

This chain links TRBV2 with TRBJ2-5; perhaps TRBD1 as D (5 bases). Trimming cost V 5 bases and J 1 base, with 8 bases left between them. This CDR3 has 13 residues. Germline-derived CDR1 and CDR2 are SNHLY and FYNNEI. The CDR3 sequence: CASSPDSQETQYF. CDR3 sequence (DNA): TGTGCCAGCAGTCCTGACAGCCAAGAGACCCAGTACTTC.

J is TRBJ1-5 and V is TRBV4-3; 8 positions match TRBD1. The V gene end was trimmed by 3 bases and the J gene end by 4 bases; junction bases not matched to a gene: 8. CDR3 length equals 16 residues. Germline V gives CDR1 LGHNA, CDR2 YSLEER. The CDR3 loop is CASSQDLRGRNQPQHF. The CDR3, as DNA: TGCGCCAGCAGCCAGGACCTCAGGGGGCGGAATCAGCCCCAGCATTTT.

The chain combines TRBV6-5 with TRBJ1-2; D is unclear. Trimming took off 3 bases at V and 8 bases at J, with 7 bases between the two ends. The CDR3 totals 11 residues. Per germline, CDR1 MNHEY and CDR2 SVGAGI. The CDR3 loop reads CASSYAGGYTF. Here the CDR3 DNA reads TGTGCCAGCAGTTATGCCGGGGGCTACACCTTC.

The chain recombines TRBV27 with TRBJ1-1, with TRBD1 matching over 8 bases. Unmatched junction bases numbered 4, after V lost 3 bases and J lost 7 bases. The length of the CDR3 is 13 residues. Germline V gene lookup returns CDR1 MNHEY and CDR2 SMNVEV (reference sequence). DNA of the CDR3: TGTGCCAGCAGTTTCCAGGGGGCGGGTGAAGCTTTCTTT. The encoded protein is CASSFQGAGEAFF.

V and J are TRBV7-8 and TRBJ1-5; weak D call: TRBD1 (6 bases). The germline V and J ends were trimmed by 3 bases and 4 bases, with 10 bases remaining between them. Germline loops: CDR1 SGHVS, CDR2 FQNEAQ. The CDR3 runs 14 residues. CDR3 sequence: CASSFDRTNQPQHF. CDR3 sequence (DNA): TGTGCCAGCAGCTTCGACAGGACAAATCAGCCCCAGCATTTT.

This chain joins TRBV2 and TRBJ1-2, with 9 bases matching TRBD1. The CDR3 totals 15 residues. Trimming removed 4 bases from V and 6 bases from J; junction bases left unmatched: 9. Germline assignment: CDR1 SNHLY and CDR2 FYNNEI. The CDR3 sequence is CASSVLGGQGNGYTF. CDR3 sequence (DNA): TGTGCCAGCAGTGTCTTAGGGGGACAGGGAAATGGCTACACCTTC.

The chain employs TRBV7-9 and TRBJ2-4, with 8 positions matching TRBD1. V was clipped by 1 base and J by 0 bases; unmatched bases: 8. CDR3 length: 18 amino acids. In germline, CDR1 is SEHNR, CDR2 FQNEAQ (reference sequence). In DNA form, the CDR3 reads TGTGCCAGCAGCTTAGTCACAGGGACAGGCCTAGCCAAAAACATTCAGTACTTC. It is translated as CASSLVTGTGLAKNIQYF.

The rearrangement links TRBV4-3 to TRBJ2-7; a weak D match, TRBD1 (6 bases). The CDR3 is 14 amino acids. Trimming took off 4 bases at V and 2 bases at J, with 12 bases between the two ends. Germline lookup yields CDR1 LGHNA and CDR2 YSLEER. The CDR3 nucleotides read TGCGCCAGCAGCCGAACGGGACAAGCCTACGAGCAGTACTTC. Translated, it gives CASSRTGQAYEQYF.

The genes are TRBV6-1 and TRBJ2-6; unclear D gene. The V end lost 7 bases, the J end lost 0 bases, and 7 bases lay between the germline ends. Germline V gene lookup returns CDR1 MNHNS and CDR2 SASEGT. The CDR3 runs to 14 residues. The CDR3, as DNA: TGTGCCAGCATTCGTCCCTCTGGGGCCAACGTCCTGACTTTC. As protein: CASIRPSGANVLTF.

The chain has TRBV2 and TRBJ1-6, with D perhaps matching TRBD1 (5 bases). The CDR3 totals 14 residues. Germline values: CDR1 SNHLY, CDR2 FYNNEI. V was pared by 3 bases and J by 9 bases, with 12 bases between. CDR3 DNA: TGTGCCAGCAGTGATGGGGCAGGTACTTCACCCCTCCACTTT. It yields the protein CASSDGAGTSPLHF. Full variable domain (rest looked up from reference TRBV2 and TRBJ1-6): EPEVTQTPSHQVTQMGQEVILRCVPISNHLYFYWYRQILGQKVEFLVSFYNNEISEKSEIFDDQFSVERPDGSNFTLKIRSTKLEDSAMYFCASSDGAGTSPLHFGNGTRLTVT.

J is TRBJ2-5 and V is TRBV15; no clear D. Germline V gives CDR1 LNHNV, CDR2 YYDKDF (reference sequence). The CDR3 runs 12 residues. Trimming stripped 0 bases from V and 5 bases from J, with 4 bases between. The CDR3 bases are TGTGCCACCAGCAGAGATCGGGAGACCCAGTACTTC. This gives the protein CATSRDRETQYF.